These 15 T cell receptor beta chains originate from one sample sequenced in a study of T cells in Graves' hyperthyroidism and ophthalmopathy (dated by TCRdb to 2018 to 2020). The library relied on multiplex PCR. The run used an Illumina HiSeq 2000. The TCR beta CDR3 regions were amplified from the RNA transcripts. The first round of RT-PCR for the TCR CDR3 was performed with the HTBI primer set and the Qiagen OneStep RT-PCR kit. TCRdb redid the processing of the public reads, applying fastp at Q25 and MiXCR, and retained in-frame beta chains. Rows matching on CDR3 protein sequence are summarized as one entry with the most common DNA and genes. This sample has 360,000 or so distinct CDR3 sequences in its table, and roughly 18% of those were observed once. Of the sample, around 15% is held by the ten largest clones. Specimen: blood. The source is a woman in her thirties or forties with Graves' ophthalmopathy.

This clonotype occurred once. This chain uses TRBV27 with TRBJ2-7; the D gene is possibly TRBD2 (6 bases). CDR1 and CDR2 (germline): MNHEY, SMNVEV (reference sequence). The V end was cut by 3 bases, the J end by 2 bases, with 14 bases between. The CDR3 sequence is 15 residues long. This CDR3 reads CASSLASGLTYEQYF. CDR3 coding DNA: TGTGCCAGCAGTTTGGCCAGCGGGCTTACCTACGAGCAGTACTTC.

The table lists this clonotype with many counts. The chain has TRBV24-1 and TRBJ2-1; 10 positions agree with TRBD2. V gave up 0 bases and J gave up 0 bases; unmatched junction bases: 7. This CDR3 contains 19 residues. Germline CDR1 KGHDR, CDR2 SFDVKD. CDR3 region: CATSDLPGLAFSSYNEQFF. The CDR3 nucleotides are TGTGCCACCAGTGATTTGCCGGGACTAGCGTTTAGCTCCTACAATGAGCAGTTCTTC.

The rearrangement links TRBV30 to TRBJ2-4; D is possibly TRBD1 (5 bases). Germline V gives CDR1 GTSNPN, CDR2 SVGIG (reference sequence). CDR3 length: 15 amino acids. Trimming cost V 1 base and J 2 bases, with 12 bases left between them. CDR3 coding DNA: TGTGCCTGGAGTGGTTCCAGGGCTACCAAAAACATTCAGTACTTC. It yields the protein CAWSGSRATKNIQYF. Variable domain in full (rest from reference TRBV30 and TRBJ2-4): SQTIHQWPATLVQPVGSPLSLECTVEGTSNPNLYWYRQAAGRGLQLLFYSVGIGQISSEVPQNLSASRPQDRQFILSSKKLLLSDSGFYLCAWSGSRATKNIQYFGAGTRLSVL.

This clonotype came up many times. The V and J genes are TRBV29-1 and TRBJ2-4, with D perhaps TRBD2 (5 bases). The ends were cut back, 7 bases at V and 1 base at J, with 5 bases in the middle. Germline lookup yields CDR1 SQVTM and CDR2 ANQGSEA. The CDR3 consists of 11 residues. The CDR3 DNA reads TGCAGCGCGGGGGCCAAAAACATTCAGTACTTC. Translating it yields CSAGAKNIQYF.

As for this clonotype: This clone may be a read error of a much larger clone one base away. The chain joins TRBV4-1 to TRBJ1-5; TRBD1 is a possible D gene (6 bases). CDR1 is MGHRA, CDR2 YSYEKL, per germline. The CDR3 is 14 residues long. In DNA form, the CDR3 reads TGCGCCATCAGCCAACCGGGGGCGCGACAGCCCCAGCATTTT. Translated, it gives CAISQPGARQPQHF.

The J gene is TRBJ1-2, the V gene TRBV11-2; 9 nucleotides match TRBD1. V trimming: 5 bases; J trimming: 4 bases; junction bases outside the gene matches: 11. CDR1 SGHAT and CDR2 FQNNGV come from the germline V gene. CDR3 length: 16 amino acids. The CDR3 DNA reads TGTGCCAGCAGCATCTCCGGGACAGGGCGACGCTATGGCTACACCTTC. Protein sequence: CASSISGTGRRYGYTF.

The chain combines TRBV7-8 with TRBJ2-5; no clear D gene. The CDR3 covers 13 residues. Germline-derived CDR1 and CDR2 are SGHVS and FQNEAQ. V was trimmed by 5 bases and J by 7 bases, leaving 14 bases between them. The CDR3 loop is CASSPDQVGTQYF. DNA for the CDR3: TGTGCCAGCAGCCCAGACCAAGTCGGGACCCAGTACTTC. Full variable domain (rest looked up from reference TRBV7-8 and TRBJ2-5): GAGVSQSPRYKVAKRGQDVALRCDPISGHVSLFWYQQALGQGPEFLTYFQNEAQLDKSGLPSDRFFAERPEGSVSTLKIQRTQQEDSAVYLCASSPDQVGTQYFGPGTRLLVL.

This clonotype came up a few times. The gene calls are TRBV6-5 and TRBJ1-3, with 7 positions matching TRBD1. V trimming: 2 bases; J trimming: 3 bases; junction bases outside the gene matches: 4. CDR3 size: 15 residues. Germline V gene lookup returns CDR1 MNHEY and CDR2 SVGAGI. CDR3 residues: CASSYTRGFGNTIYF. The CDR3 nucleotides are TGTGCCAGCAGTTACACCAGGGGGTTTGGAAACACCATATATTTT.

The V gene is TRBV12-3 or TRBV12-4, the J gene TRBJ2-5, with D possibly TRBD2 on 6 matching bases. Deletions cut 3 bases from V and 4 bases from J, with 12 bases between. This CDR3 comprises 14 residues. The CDR3: CASSLSRDGETQYF. For the CDR3, the DNA is TGTGCCAGCAGTTTGTCGCGGGATGGAGAGACCCAGTACTTC.

In this sample, this clonotype turned up many times. This chain links TRBV7-2 with TRBJ2-5; 9 positions match TRBD1. Germline V CDR1 and CDR2: SGHTA, FQGNSA. The J segment lost 4 bases and the V segment lost 5 bases, leaving 5 bases of the junction unmatched. The CDR3 has 14 amino acids. The CDR3 sequence is CASSPGQGAETQYF. CDR3 sequence (DNA): TGTGCCAGCAGCCCGGGACAGGGAGCAGAGACCCAGTACTTC.

This clonotype came up many times. This rearrangement joins TRBV28 to TRBJ1-5; D possibly corresponds to TRBD1 (6 bases). The CDR3 is made up of 16 amino acids. With 6 bases removed from V and 3 bases from J, the gap between germline ends came to 18 bases. CDR1 and CDR2 (germline): MDHEN, SYDVKM. DNA of the CDR3: TGTGCCAGCAGGAGGGGGTACAGAAGAAACAATCAGCCCCAGCATTTT. Translated, it gives CASRRGYRRNNQPQHF.

This clonotype was found many times. Germline and junction disagree at one end, which may indicate a read error. V usage is TRBV7-2 and J usage is TRBJ2-7, with no clear D. The CDR3 length is 14 residues. The germline V gene has CDR1 SGHTA and CDR2 FQGNSA. As DNA, the CDR3 is TGTGTCAGCAGCTTAGGAGTCAGCCCCGGCGAGCAGTACTTC. This gives the protein CVSSLGVSPGEQYF.

This clonotype came up many times. The chain joins TRBV29-1 to TRBJ1-1; 9 positions match TRBD1. After removal of 4 bases from V and 5 bases from J, the junction contained 5 bases not matched to a gene. In germline, CDR1 is SQVTM, CDR2 ANQGSEA. The CDR3 sequence is 13 residues long. The CDR3 sequence is CSVVGTGWTEAFF. The CDR3 DNA reads TGCAGCGTTGTAGGGACAGGGTGGACTGAAGCTTTCTTT.

This clonotype was counted ten times or more. The chain combines TRBV28 with TRBJ2-7; no reliable D call. In germline, CDR1 is MDHEN, CDR2 SYDVKM. Trimming took 6 bases from V and 2 from J, leaving 5 bases between them. The CDR3 runs to 11 residues. CDR3 sequence: CASRFAYEQYF. In DNA, the CDR3 is TGTGCCAGCAGGTTTGCCTACGAGCAGTACTTC.

This clonotype was seen at least ten times. The V call is TRBV11-2, the J call TRBJ1-5; D is unclear. In germline, CDR1 is SGHAT, CDR2 FQNNGV. This CDR3 spans 13 amino acids. Deletions cut 1 base from V and 3 bases from J, with 4 bases between. The CDR3 here is CASSLVYNQPQHF. In DNA, the CDR3 is TGTGCCAGCAGCTTAGTCTACAATCAGCCCCAGCATTTT.